This TCR beta chain was sequenced during a study of Graves' ophthalmopathy and Graves' hyperthyroidism. From RNA, the CDR3 regions of TCR beta chains were amplified and sequenced. Second-round multiplex PCR came after a first-round RT-PCR that employed HTBI primers. TCRdb ran MiXCR on the multiplex PCR reads and lists one entry per CDR3 protein. The table records approximately 1.2 million distinct CDR3 sequences, about 35% of them present only once. For this clonotype: A read error is possible here, since a much larger clone lies one base away.

Germline V lookup: CDR1 MGHRA, CDR2 YSYEKL. The CDR3 covers 15 residues. Sequences were obtained from peripheral blood or thyroid tissue (not recorded which). The chain is built from TRBV4-1 and TRBJ2-7; D gene uncertain. The TCR sequence derives from an adult man with Graves' hyperthyroidism. In nucleotides, the CDR3 is TGCGCCAGCAGCCAAGACGCTGGCCAAGCCACCGAGCATTACTTC. Protein sequence: CASSQDAGQATEHYF.